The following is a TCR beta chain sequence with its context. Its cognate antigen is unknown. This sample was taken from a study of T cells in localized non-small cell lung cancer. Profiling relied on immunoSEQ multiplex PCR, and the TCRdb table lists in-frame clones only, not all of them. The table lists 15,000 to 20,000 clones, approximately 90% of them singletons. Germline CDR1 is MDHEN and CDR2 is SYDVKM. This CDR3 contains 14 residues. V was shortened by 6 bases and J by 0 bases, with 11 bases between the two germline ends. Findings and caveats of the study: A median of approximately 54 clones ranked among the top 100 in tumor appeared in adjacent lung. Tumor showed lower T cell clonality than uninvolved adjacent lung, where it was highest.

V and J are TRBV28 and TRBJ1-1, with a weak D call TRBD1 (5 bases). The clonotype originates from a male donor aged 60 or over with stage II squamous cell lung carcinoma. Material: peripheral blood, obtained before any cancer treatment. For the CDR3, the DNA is TGTGCCAGCAGAGCGGGGCTCCTGAACACTGAAGCTTTCTTT. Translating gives CASRAGLLNTEAFF. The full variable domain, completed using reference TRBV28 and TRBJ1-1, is DVKVTQSSRYLVKRTGEKVFLECVQDMDHENMFWYRQDPGLGLRLIYFSYDVKMKEKGDIPEGYSVSREKKERFSLILESASTNQTSMYLCASRAGLLNTEAFFGQGTRLTVV.